The following is a T cell receptor beta chain sequence with its context. This entry is derived from a study of technical replicates of blood from a handful of donors. TCRdb's table, derived via immunoSEQ multiplex PCR, lists solely in-frame clones and lacks some. The table records 65,000 to 95,000 clones, about 97% of them present only once. The clonotype originates from a human donor in good health. The specimen was T cells isolated from PBMCs.

The CDR3 DNA follows: TGTGCCAGCAGCCGTAAGAGTGGGGGGAAAGAGACCCAGTACTTC. Translation: CASSRKSGGKETQYF. This chain links TRBV11-3 with TRBJ2-5; D might be TRBD2 (6 bases). The CDR3 length is 15 residues. V gave up 5 bases and J gave up 3 bases, with 16 bases separating them. Germline V gene data show CDR1 as SGHNT and CDR2 as YENEEA.